Listed here are 18 T cell receptor beta chains from one sample, sequenced in a study of blood T cells in healthy people across ages. A second roughly 6 to 11 cycle PCR used barcoded and J-beta primers. TCRdb re-derived calls from the 5' RACE reads in MiXCR, one entry per CDR3 protein. Of approximately 880,000 distinct CDR3 sequences detected, 48% appear once; the ten largest clones hold roughly 12%. Sequenced input: blood. The receptors originated from a man aged 25 to 40 in good health.

The chain employs TRBV5-8 and TRBJ1-2, with TRBD1 matching 9 bases. V was clipped by 3 bases and J by 4 bases; unmatched bases: 4. The CDR3 consists of 14 residues. CDR1 and CDR2 from the germline V gene are SGHTS and YDEGEE. CDR3 residues: CASSSRQGGYGYTF. In DNA, the CDR3 is TGTGCCAGCAGCTCTAGACAGGGGGGCTATGGCTACACCTTC.

This sequence joins TRBV28 and TRBJ1-5, with 9 bases identical to TRBD1. There are 15 residues in the CDR3. J was trimmed by 6 bases and V by 3 bases; bases with no gene match: 6. From germline, CDR1 is MDHEN and CDR2 SYDVKM. This chain's CDR3 is CASSFPGQGAQPQHF. Here the CDR3 DNA reads TGTGCCAGCAGTTTCCCGGGACAGGGCGCTCAGCCCCAGCATTTT.

V is TRBV3-1 and J is TRBJ1-4; D unresolved. The germline gives CDR1 LGHDT, CDR2 YNNKEL (reference sequence). The V gene lost 5 bases and the J gene lost 13 bases, with 20 bases spanning the gap. This CDR3 has 14 residues. CDR3 nucleotide sequence: TGTGCCAGCAGCGCCGGCCATCAACAAGCGGCACTGTTTTTT. Protein: CASSAGHQQAALFF.

The chain uses TRBV28 and TRBJ2-1; maybe TRBD1 (5 bases). V was cut by 5 bases and J by 9 bases, with 11 bases left in between. CDR3 length: 12 residues. Per the germline V gene, CDR1 is MDHEN and CDR2 is SYDVKM. The CDR3 loop reads CASSEDSPEQFF. The CDR3 DNA reads TGTGCCAGCAGTGAAGACAGCCCTGAGCAGTTCTTC.

The chain couples TRBV10-3 to TRBJ1-5; the D is unclear. The V gene lost 2 bases and the J gene lost 5 bases, with 13 bases spanning the gap. This CDR3 region has 15 residues. Germline-derived CDR1 and CDR2 are ENHRY and SYGVKD. The CDR3 sequence: CAISEEGSADQPQHF. DNA of the CDR3: TGTGCCATCAGTGAGGAGGGTAGCGCCGATCAGCCCCAGCATTTT.

Worth noting for this clonotype: This may come from a read error, since a much larger clone is one base off. The chain links TRBV20-1 to TRBJ2-1; D call uncertain. Judging by the DNA end, TRBJ2-7 fits better; the J call may be wrong. Germline lookup yields CDR1 DFQATT and CDR2 SNEGSKA (reference sequence). There are 15 residues in the CDR3. The CDR3 DNA follows: TGCAGTGCTAGCCAATCGTCCAAATCCTACAATGAGCAGTACTTC. It codes for CSASQSSKSYNEQYF.

This clonotype was detected only a few times. The gene calls are TRBV4-1 and TRBJ2-1; the match to TRBD1 covers 10 bases. J was trimmed by 7 bases and V by 4 bases; bases with no gene match: 10. Germline V gene data show CDR1 as MGHRA and CDR2 as YSYEKL. The CDR3 consists of 16 residues. The chain's CDR3 is CASSRPGQGLGNEQFF. The CDR3 DNA is TGCGCCAGCAGCCGACCGGGACAGGGGTTGGGGAATGAGCAGTTCTTC.

This clonotype showed up just once. The chain combines TRBV7-2 with TRBJ1-4; D is perhaps TRBD1 (5 bases). CDR1 is SGHTA and CDR2 is FQGNSA in the germline V gene. The V end was cut by 4 bases, the J end by 7 bases, with 19 bases between. The CDR3 is 16 amino acids. CDR3: CASSSPFRAPLEKLFF. The CDR3, as DNA: TGTGCCAGCAGCTCCCCGTTCAGGGCCCCCCTTGAAAAACTGTTTTTT.

The chain has TRBV6-1 and TRBJ2-5, with TRBD2 matching over 9 bases. Per germline, CDR1 MNHNS and CDR2 SASEGT. J lost 11 bases, V lost 6 bases, and 13 bases had no gene match. This CDR3 has 14 residues. The CDR3 loop reads CASRPSGERDEQYF. CDR3 sequence (DNA): TGTGCCAGCAGACCTAGCGGGGAGCGAGATGAGCAGTACTTC.

J is TRBJ2-1 and V is TRBV10-3, with a weak D call TRBD2 (6 bases). The assigned J gene may be wrong: the sequence end matches TRBJ2-7 better. This CDR3 is 15 amino acids long. Germline CDR1 and CDR2: ENHRY and SYGVKD. CDR3 amino acids: CAISEGGVTYNEQYF. CDR3 nucleotide sequence: TGTGCCATCAGTGAAGGAGGGGTTACGTACAATGAGCAGTACTTC.

The chain carries TRBV29-1 and TRBJ1-5; D perhaps matches TRBD1 (5 bases). V was shortened by 6 bases and J by 0 bases, with 12 bases between the two germline ends. CDR1 is SQVTM, CDR2 ANQGSEA, per germline. This CDR3 spans 14 amino acids. The DNA of the CDR3 is TGCAGCGTCGCCTCAGGGTCTAGCAATCAGCCCCAGCATTTT. Translating it yields CSVASGSSNQPQHF.

There are a few counts of this clonotype. This sequence joins TRBV7-6 and TRBJ1-5, with D unresolved. This CDR3 has 15 residues. Trimming removed 2 bases from V and 0 bases from J, with 8 bases in between. The germline CDR1 and CDR2 sequences are SGHVS and FNYEAQ. CDR3: CASSLKGGSNQPQHF. CDR3 nucleotides: TGTGCCAGCAGCTTAAAGGGCGGTAGCAATCAGCCCCAGCATTTT.

This clonotype has a single count. The rearrangement joins TRBV6-5 to TRBJ2-1; 7 positions agree with TRBD2. V shed 6 bases, J shed 5 bases, and the junction held 10 bases outside the gene matches. This CDR3 is 15 amino acids long. Germline V gives CDR1 MNHEY, CDR2 SVGAGI. The CDR3, as DNA: TGTGCCAGCAGACTCATGCGGGGGATCAACAATGAGCAGTTCTTC. Residues: CASRLMRGINNEQFF.

The chain has TRBV11-1 and TRBJ2-2, with D possibly TRBD1 on 6 matching bases. The CDR3 extends over 15 amino acids. Per germline, CDR1 SGHAT and CDR2 FQDESV (reference sequence). V lost 5 bases and J 2 bases, leaving 12 bases between the germline ends. The CDR3 spells CASSPRDINTGELFF. CDR3 nucleotide sequence: TGTGCCAGCAGCCCACGGGACATCAACACCGGGGAGCTGTTTTTT.

In regard to this clonotype: This may arise from a read error, as a much more abundant clone is one base away. CDR3 amino acids: CASSLETSSSYEQNF. Written as DNA, the CDR3 is TGTGCCAGCAGCTTAGAAACTAGCTCCTCCTACGAGCAGAACTTC. This chain joins TRBV7-2 and TRBJ2-4; weak D call: TRBD2 (6 bases). Looked up from germline, CDR1 is SGHTA and CDR2 is FQGNSA. The CDR3 length is 15 residues.

The V call is TRBV6-1, the J call TRBJ1-2; maybe TRBD1 (5 bases). V lost 2 bases and J 4 bases, leaving 14 bases between the germline ends. The length of the CDR3 is 15 residues. Per germline, CDR1 MNHNS and CDR2 SASEGT. The CDR3 region has the DNA TGTGCCAGCAGTGAACAGGGTAATGGGATCTATGGCTACACCTTC. Amino acid sequence: CASSEQGNGIYGYTF.

This sequence joins TRBV30 and TRBJ1-5, with TRBD1 matching over 7 bases. J was trimmed by 5 bases and V by 2 bases; bases with no gene match: 6. The germline V gene encodes CDR1 GTSNPN and CDR2 SVGIG (reference sequence). The CDR3 runs 14 residues. The CDR3 region has the DNA TGTGCCTGGAGTTCTACAGGGGCACATCAGCCCCAGCATTTT. Residues: CAWSSTGAHQPQHF.

The chain combines TRBV4-1 with TRBJ2-1; D gene unclear. Between the trimmed V and J ends, which lost 0 bases and 3 bases, there was a span of 12 bases. Looked up from germline, CDR1 is MGHRA and CDR2 is YSYEKL. The CDR3 contains 16 residues. CDR3 sequence reads: CASSQDYKGIYNEQFF. CDR3 in DNA: TGCGCCAGCAGCCAAGATTATAAGGGAATCTACAATGAGCAGTTCTTC.